This T cell receptor beta chain comes out of a study of T cells in Graves' hyperthyroidism and ophthalmopathy (dated by TCRdb to between 2018 and 2020). General notes on the study: Peripheral blood samples were taken at initial diagnosis, before any treatment was given. To identify distinguishing TCR V-J signatures, a discovery cohort of 90 to 100 patients was used, comprising some 45 with Graves' ophthalmopathy and around 60 with stable Graves' hyperthyroidism. Prospective prediction of ophthalmopathy was tested in an independent validation cohort consisting of 18 hyperthyroidism patients and approximately 16 patients who later progressed to ophthalmopathy. The 95 to 100 discovery patients were divided at random into training and test sets in a 7:3 ratio. The study also compared thyroid tissue and blood T-cell repertoires from five or six Graves' hyperthyroidism patients. Following sampling, methimazole starting at 30 mg daily was given to hyperthyroidism patients, and high-dose intravenous methylprednisolone was given to ophthalmopathy patients. According to the paper, TCR Vbeta CDR3 sequencing was carried out on roughly 130 peripheral blood samples, which came from over 40 ophthalmopathy, 75 or so hyperthyroidism and roughly 17 progressor patients.

The paper's findings and limits, for the study overall: No statistical method was used to set the sample size in advance, and investigators knew the group allocation. Most expanded thyroid clonotypes (frequency above 0.001) were also found in blood, which suggests that blood repertoires may mirror thyroid immune responses. A 13 V-J signature model separated ophthalmopathy from stable hyperthyroidism, with approximately 87% sensitivity and 81.08% specificity in cross-validation and 80%/75% in testing. In validation, the model predicted progression to ophthalmopathy a median of about 5.9 months before onset, with roughly 68% sensitivity and 72.22% specificity.

Ophthalmopathy patients had moderately to severely active disease, with a Clinical Activity Score of 3 or more, a NOSPECS grade of 4 or more, and a disease duration of less than 3 months. Patients with uncontrolled infections, other autoimmune diseases, pregnancy or lactation were excluded. Diagnoses relied on clinical symptoms, serum thyroxine and TRAb, thyroid ultrasound and orbital computed tomography. PBMCs were separated from roughly 10 ml of fresh peripheral blood using Ficoll-Paque density gradient centrifugation. Trizol reagent was used to extract total RNA, and RNA quality was then checked on an Agilent 2100 Bioanalyzer. V loses 5 bases, J loses 4 bases, and the germline ends lie 23 bases apart. Inclusive of the bounding cysteine and phenylalanine, the CDR3 is 18 residues long. This entry keeps only the CDR3 DNA: 54 bases, framed from base 1. This clonotype was seen many times. The antigen it recognizes is unknown. Base qualities are missing; no much larger clone stands one base away.

The TCR beta CDR3 regions were amplified from the RNA transcripts. The first round of RT-PCR for the TCR CDR3 was performed with the HTBI primer set and the Qiagen OneStep RT-PCR kit. Libraries were constructed in a second round of multiplex PCR, after which size selection and purification were performed. The libraries were sequenced on an Illumina HiSeq2000 using paired-end 100 bp reads. As for the original processing: SOAPnuke was used to process the raw data, throwing out any read that contained adapters or uncalled bases, had a mean Phred below 15, or lacked an exact constant-primer or identifier match. High-quality paired reads were merged using COPE v1.2.5, and each unique nucleotide sequence was defined as a clonotype. Clonotypes were aligned to IMGT TRBV, TRBD and TRBJ reference segments using MiTCR v1.1. The analysis was restricted to V-J combinations with a frequency above 0.0001, which together covered roughly 99% of the repertoires. The TCS score was defined as the ratio of F50 (clonal expansion) to E x V (chaos), calculated using BLOSUM62-based TCRdist between CDR3 peptides within each V-J. Welch's t-statistics and random forest reduced 450 to 600 V-J features to about 12, which were used in a naive Bayes classifier (R e1071). The public reads were reprocessed in TCRdb via fastp at Q25 and MiXCR, keeping in-frame beta chains. Every entry covers one CDR3 protein and lists the most common genes and DNA from its rows. The V and J calls reflect TCRdb's pipeline rather than the authors' work. Across this sample there are some 490,000 distinct CDR3 sequences, with approximately 23% seen only once. Together, the top ten hold under 55% of the sample.

The chain uses TRBV12-3 or TRBV12-4 and TRBJ1-4; D gene: possibly TRBD1, on 6 matching bases. The specimen sequenced was blood. The sequence was collected from a woman aged 70-85 years with Graves' ophthalmopathy. CDR3 loop: CASSPTRNLRGLNEKLFF. The DNA reads TGTGCCAGCAGTCCGACACGAAACCTCAGGGGCCTTAATGAAAAACTGTTTTTT.